The rows below give T cell receptor beta chains drawn from one sample of a study of T cell repertoires in cytomegalovirus infection. These receptors have no known antigen. TCRdb ran MiXCR on the reads and lists one entry per CDR3 protein. The data show hundreds of thousands of distinct CDR3 sequences, around 31% seen once. Specimen: cultured PBMCs, collected from culture after CMV antigen stimulation. The receptors originated from a human donor in good health (CMV status not recorded). Some clones in this sample may be carry-over from other donors' samples. CDR3s include the opening cysteine and the closing phenylalanine or tryptophan. The D gene is left open where the match is weak. For some rows the clone size is stated as once, few or many, or as a class when expanded; others skip it.

abundance,v_gene,d_gene,j_gene,CDR3aa,CDR3nt
few,TRBV4-1,TRBD1,TRBJ1-5,CASSQYGQVNQPQHF,TGCGCCAGCAGCCAATATGGACAGGTTAACCAGCCCCAGCATTTT
.,TRBV5-1,.,TRBJ2-2,CASSPRGDGELFF,TGCGCCAGCAGCCCCCGAGGTGACGGGGAGCTGTTTTTT
.,TRBV6-1,TRBD1,TRBJ2-3,CASRISQGAGDTQYF,TGTGCCAGCAGGATTAGTCAGGGGGCTGGGGATACGCAGTATTTT
.,TRBV7-2,.,TRBJ1-5,CASSYGGLQEPQHF,TGTGCCAGCAGCTATGGGGGGCTTCAGGAGCCCCAGCATTTT
.,TRBV6-6,TRBD2,TRBJ2-2,CASSKGLVSTGELFF,TGTGCCAGCAGCAAGGGACTAGTGAGCACCGGGGAGCTGTTTTTT
.,TRBV19,.,TRBJ2-1,CASRGHGEGVIYNEQFF,TGTGCCAGTAGGGGGCATGGAGAGGGTGTCATCTACAATGAGCAGTTCTTC
.,TRBV2,.,TRBJ1-1,CASSEADGPGAFF,TGTGCCAGCAGTGAAGCTGACGGACCGGGGGCTTTCTTT
few,TRBV29-1,.,TRBJ1-1,CSVAPRLTNTEAFF,TGCAGCGTTGCCCCCCGGCTAACTAACACTGAAGCTTTCTTT
.,TRBV7-9,.,TRBJ2-5,CASSSPRVYGSQETQYF,TGTGCCAGCAGCTCCCCCCGGGTATATGGCAGCCAAGAGACCCAGTACTTC
many,TRBV7-6,.,TRBJ1-1,CASSHKGGNTEAFF,TGTGCCAGCAGCCACAAGGGGGGGAACACTGAAGCTTTCTTT
few,TRBV7-2,.,TRBJ2-3,CASGGGSTDTQYF,TGTGCCAGCGGGGGGGGCAGCACAGATACGCAGTATTTT
.,TRBV7-9,.,TRBJ1-6,CASSPRGGSYSPLHF,TGTGCCAGCAGCCCCCGGGGGGGCAGTTATTCACCCCTCCACTTT
few,TRBV7-2,.,TRBJ2-2,CASSFGAHPTGELFF,TGTGCCAGCAGCTTTGGGGCCCACCCCACCGGGGAGCTGTTTTTT
few,TRBV5-1,.,TRBJ2-5,CASSLEGGMEETQYF,TGCGCCAGCAGCTTGGAAGGAGGGATGGAGGAGACCCAGTACTTC
.,TRBV29-1,.,TRBJ1-5,CSVVTGPLEPQHF,TGCAGCGTTGTGACGGGTCCCCTAGAGCCCCAGCATTTT
.,TRBV7-2,.,TRBJ2-3,CASSTRIWRDTQYF,TGTGCCAGCAGCACTCGAATTTGGCGGGATACGCAGTATTTT
.,TRBV7-2,.,TRBJ2-1,CASSFGGGEQFF,TGTGCCAGCAGCTTTGGGGGAGGTGAGCAGTTCTTC
.,TRBV7-9,TRBD1,TRBJ1-2,CASSLAGRGLDGYTF,TGTGCCAGCAGCTTAGCTGGCAGGGGGTTGGATGGCTACACCTTC
.,TRBV25-1,.,TRBJ2-7,CASSDQGRLGSYEQYF,TGTGCCAGCAGTGACCAAGGCAGGCTAGGAAGCTACGAGCAGTACTTC
.,TRBV6-6,.,TRBJ1-5,CASHASPIRNQPQHF,TGTGCCAGTCATGCCTCGCCTATTCGCAATCAGCCCCAGCATTTT
.,TRBV7-2,.,TRBJ2-1,CASSFARIDALANF,TGTGCCAGCAGCTTTGCACGGATAGACGCTTTGGCAAACTTC
many,TRBV7-2,.,TRBJ2-1,CASSRAGTRLYNEQFF,TGTGCCAGCAGCAGAGCCGGGACAAGGCTGTACAATGAGCAGTTCTTC
.,TRBV12-3/TRBV12-4,.,TRBJ2-7,CASNDVGGSYEQYF,TGTGCCAGCAACGATGTGGGGGGTAGCTACGAGCAGTACTTC
.,TRBV6-1,TRBD1,TRBJ2-1,CASSASWDSRNEQFF,TGTGCCAGCAGTGCAAGCTGGGACAGTCGCAATGAGCAGTTCTTC
few,TRBV5-5,TRBD1,TRBJ2-5,CASSPQGRYETQYF,TGTGCCAGCAGTCCACAGGGGCGGTACGAGACCCAGTACTTC
few,TRBV4-3,.,TRBJ1-1,CASSQEPLTEAFF,TGCGCCAGCAGCCAAGAGCCGCTCACTGAAGCTTTCTTT
.,TRBV6-6,.,TRBJ1-6,CASSYSGGFRNSPLHF,TGTGCCAGCAGTTACTCTGGGGGGTTTAGGAATTCACCCCTCCACTTT
many,TRBV19,.,TRBJ1-1,CASSIGQNTEAFF,TGTGCCAGCAGCATTGGACAGAACACTGAAGCTTTCTTT
.,TRBV28,.,TRBJ1-4,CASLKGSPATNEKLFF,TGTGCCAGCCTAAAAGGGAGCCCTGCAACTAATGAAAAACTGTTTTTT
few,TRBV7-2,.,TRBJ1-6,CASSSFIGDSPLHF,TGTGCCAGCAGCTCCTTCATAGGGGATTCACCCCTCCACTTT
.,TRBV5-6,.,TRBJ2-3,CASTLWRITSTDTQYF,TGTGCCAGCACCCTTTGGAGGATAACTAGCACAGATACGCAGTATTTT
.,TRBV6-6,.,TRBJ2-4,CASSPAGDIQYF,TGTGCCAGCAGTCCGGCCGGGGACATTCAGTACTTC
.,TRBV7-2,TRBD2,TRBJ2-7,CASSLGLSSGVYEQYF,TGTGCCAGCAGCTTAGGGCTTTCTAGCGGGGTATACGAGCAGTACTTC
.,TRBV7-2,TRBD2,TRBJ2-1,CASSTLAGGPGEQFF,TGTGCCAGCAGCACCCTAGCGGGAGGGCCGGGTGAGCAGTTCTTC